This is a list of T cell receptor beta chains from one sample in a study of T-cell reconstitution after alpha-beta-depleted transplantation in children. A single record per CDR3 protein comes from TCRdb applying MiXCR to the PCR reads. The sample has about 610,000 distinct CDR3 sequences, 27% seen once. Sequenced material: PBMCs, taken before TCRalphabeta/CD19-depleted stem cell transplant. The receptor set was obtained from a boy younger than two with Wiskott-Aldrich syndrome, due to receive a stem cell transplant. The CDR3 runs from the conserved cysteine through the conserved F or W. Fields, in order: J gene, clone size, D gene, V gene, CDR3 protein, CDR3 DNA. D genes are given only for firm matches. Some rows have no size entry. The others give once, few or many, or a class for an expanded clone.

>TRBJ2-5|.|.|TRBV5-1
CASSAKWETQYF
TGCGCCAGCAGCGCAAAGTGGGAGACCCAGTACTTC
>TRBJ2-3|.|.|TRBV6-5
CASRSGTDTQYF
TGTGCCAGCAGGTCCGGGACGGATACGCAGTATTTT
>TRBJ2-5|few|.|TRBV20-1
CSVTAGQQETQYF
TGCAGTGTGACAGCCGGGCAGCAAGAGACCCAGTACTTC
>TRBJ1-6|.|.|TRBV30
CAWEGRWDSPLHF
TGTGCCTGGGAGGGCAGGTGGGATTCACCCCTCCACTTT
>TRBJ2-4|.|.|TRBV6-5
CASSYETRRDIQYF
TGTGCCAGCAGTTACGAGACTAGGCGGGACATTCAGTACTTC
>TRBJ2-1|.|TRBD1|TRBV14
CASSHLILRDRPLHEQFF
TGTGCCAGCAGCCACCTGATCCTCCGGGACAGACCTCTACATGAGCAGTTCTTC
>TRBJ2-1|.|TRBD2|TRBV5-6
CASSGRLALPDNEQFF
TGTGCCAGCAGCGGCAGACTAGCCCTTCCTGATAATGAGCAGTTCTTC
>TRBJ1-5|.|.|TRBV3-1
CASSQGYRRSSNQPQHF
TGTGCCAGCAGCCAAGGGTACAGGAGGAGCAGCAATCAGCCCCAGCATTTT
>TRBJ1-1|.|.|TRBV10-3
CAISDPKGIAAFF
TGTGCCATCAGTGACCCGAAGGGTATCGCTGCTTTCTTT
>TRBJ2-7|few|.|TRBV5-1
CASSLRPGEGEQYF
TGCGCCAGCAGCTTACGTCCGGGGGAAGGCGAGCAGTACTTC
>TRBJ2-3|many|.|TRBV20-1
CSARAGSSTDTQYF
TGCAGTGCTAGGGCGGGATCTAGCACAGATACGCAGTATTTT
>TRBJ2-1|.|TRBD2|TRBV20-1
CSAPRLAASYNEQFF
TGCAGTGCTCCCAGACTAGCGGCCTCCTACAATGAGCAGTTCTTC
>TRBJ2-5|few|.|TRBV7-6
CASSTPAGLQETQYF
TGTGCCAGCAGCACCCCGGCAGGACTTCAAGAGACCCAGTACTTC
>TRBJ2-1|few|.|TRBV29-1
CSGARQRYNEQFF
TGCAGCGGGGCAAGACAGCGATACAATGAGCAGTTCTTC
>TRBJ2-7|.|TRBD2|TRBV7-9
CASSSWTSGRAREQYF
TGTGCCAGCAGCTCCTGGACTAGCGGGAGGGCCAGAGAGCAGTACTTC
>TRBJ2-1|.|TRBD2|TRBV20-1
CSASGLAGGFEQFF
TGCAGTGCTAGTGGACTAGCGGGAGGGTTTGAGCAGTTCTTC
>TRBJ2-7|few|TRBD2|TRBV5-1
CASSLASSGSLYEQYF
TGCGCCAGCAGCTTGGCCTCTAGCGGGAGCCTCTACGAGCAGTACTTC
>TRBJ1-2|.|.|TRBV27
CASSLSRALYGYTF
TGTGCCAGCAGTTTATCTCGGGCCCTCTATGGCTACACCTTC
>TRBJ2-3|.|.|TRBV28
CASSGGAYGTDTQYF
TGTGCCAGCAGTGGGGGGGCCTACGGGACAGATACGCAGTATTTT
>TRBJ2-7|few|.|TRBV12-3/TRBV12-4
CASSLGHGQYF
TGTGCCAGCAGTCTAGGTCACGGGCAGTACTTC
>TRBJ1-2|few|TRBD1|TRBV12-3/TRBV12-4
CASRPTGARGPNYGYTF
TGTGCCAGCAGGCCCACAGGGGCGAGGGGGCCTAACTATGGCTACACCTTC
>TRBJ2-1|few|TRBD2|TRBV5-1
CASSSSREGFNEQFF
TGCGCCAGCAGCTCGTCGCGGGAGGGGTTCAATGAGCAGTTCTTC
>TRBJ1-6|.|TRBD1|TRBV6-1
CASSVGQGLGSPLHF
TGTGCCAGCAGTGTTGGACAGGGGCTAGGGTCACCCCTCCACTTT
>TRBJ2-1|.|TRBD2|TRBV11-2
CASSLPGLAGGGEQFF
TGTGCCAGCAGCTTACCCGGTCTAGCGGGAGGTGGTGAGCAGTTCTTC
>TRBJ1-3|.|.|TRBV12-3/TRBV12-4
CASRLGISGNTIYF
TGTGCCAGCAGGTTAGGTATCTCTGGAAACACCATATATTTT
>TRBJ2-7|once|TRBD1|TRBV12-3/TRBV12-4
CASSRDRGIYEQYF
TGTGCCAGCAGCCGGGACAGGGGTATCTACGAGCAGTACTTC
>TRBJ2-1|few|.|TRBV6-5
CASSYLGRVGYNEQFF
TGTGCCAGCAGTTATTTGGGCAGGGTGGGGTACAATGAGCAGTTCTTC